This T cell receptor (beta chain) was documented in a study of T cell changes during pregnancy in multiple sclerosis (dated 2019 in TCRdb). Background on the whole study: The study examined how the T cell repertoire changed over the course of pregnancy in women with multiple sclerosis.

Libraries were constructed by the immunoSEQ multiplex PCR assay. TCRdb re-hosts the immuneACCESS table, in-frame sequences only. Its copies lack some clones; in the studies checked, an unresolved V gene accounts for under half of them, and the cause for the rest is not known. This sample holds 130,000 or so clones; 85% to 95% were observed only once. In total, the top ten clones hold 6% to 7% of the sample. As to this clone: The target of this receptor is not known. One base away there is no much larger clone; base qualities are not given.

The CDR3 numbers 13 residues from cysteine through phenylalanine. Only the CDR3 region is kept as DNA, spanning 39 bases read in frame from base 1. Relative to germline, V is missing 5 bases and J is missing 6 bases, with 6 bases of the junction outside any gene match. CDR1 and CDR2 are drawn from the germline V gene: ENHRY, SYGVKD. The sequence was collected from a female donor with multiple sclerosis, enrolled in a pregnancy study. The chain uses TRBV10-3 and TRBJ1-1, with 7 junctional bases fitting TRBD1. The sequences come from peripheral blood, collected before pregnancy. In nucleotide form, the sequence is TGTGCCATCAGTCCCACAGGGGAGTCTGAAGCTTTCTTT. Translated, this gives CAISPTGESEAFF.